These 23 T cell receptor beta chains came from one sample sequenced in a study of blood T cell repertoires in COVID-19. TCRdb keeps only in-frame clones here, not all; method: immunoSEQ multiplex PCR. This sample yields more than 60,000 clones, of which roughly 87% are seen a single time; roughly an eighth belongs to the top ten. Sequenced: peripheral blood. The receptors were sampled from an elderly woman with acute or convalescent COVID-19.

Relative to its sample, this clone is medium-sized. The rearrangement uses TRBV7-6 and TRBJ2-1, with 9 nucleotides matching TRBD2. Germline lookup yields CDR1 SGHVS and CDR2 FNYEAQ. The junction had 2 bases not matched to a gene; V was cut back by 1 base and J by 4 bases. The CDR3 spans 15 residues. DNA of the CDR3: TGTGCCAGCAGCTTAGTAAGCGGGAGGTACAATGAGCAGTTCTTC. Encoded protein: CASSLVSGRYNEQFF.

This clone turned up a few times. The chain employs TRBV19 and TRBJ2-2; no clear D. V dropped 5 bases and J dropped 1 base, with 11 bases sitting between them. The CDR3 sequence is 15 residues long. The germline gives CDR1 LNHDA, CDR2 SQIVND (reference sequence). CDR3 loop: CASSSPGKNTGELFF. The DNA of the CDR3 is TGTGCCAGTAGTTCCCCTGGCAAGAACACCGGGGAGCTGTTTTTT.

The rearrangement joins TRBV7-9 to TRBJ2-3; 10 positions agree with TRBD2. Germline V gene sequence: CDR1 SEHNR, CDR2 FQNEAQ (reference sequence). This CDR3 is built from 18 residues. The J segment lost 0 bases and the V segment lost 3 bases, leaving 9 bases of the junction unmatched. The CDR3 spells CASSFLAGALHSTDTQYF. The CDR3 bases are TGTGCCAGCAGCTTCCTAGCGGGAGCCCTTCATAGCACAGATACGCAGTATTTT.

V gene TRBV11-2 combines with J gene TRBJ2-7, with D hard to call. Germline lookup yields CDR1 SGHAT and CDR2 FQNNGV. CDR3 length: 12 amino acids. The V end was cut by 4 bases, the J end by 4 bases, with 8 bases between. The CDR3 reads CASSYGSYEQYF. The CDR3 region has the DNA TGTGCCAGCAGCTATGGTAGTTACGAGCAGTACTTC.

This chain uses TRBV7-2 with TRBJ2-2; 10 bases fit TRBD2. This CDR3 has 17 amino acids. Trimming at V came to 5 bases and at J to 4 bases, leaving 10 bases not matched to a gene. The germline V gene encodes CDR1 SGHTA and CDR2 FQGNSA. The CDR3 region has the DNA TGTGCCAGCAGCCCCCCCCGGGCTAGCGGGGGCACCGGGGAGCTGTTTTTT. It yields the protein CASSPPRASGGTGELFF.

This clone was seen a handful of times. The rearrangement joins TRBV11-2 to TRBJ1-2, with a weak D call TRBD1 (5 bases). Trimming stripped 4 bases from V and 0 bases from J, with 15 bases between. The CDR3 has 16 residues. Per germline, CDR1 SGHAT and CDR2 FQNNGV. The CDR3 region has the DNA TGTGCCAGCAGCTCCAGTTCGTGGGGGGCTAACTATGGCTACACCTTC. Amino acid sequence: CASSSSSWGANYGYTF.

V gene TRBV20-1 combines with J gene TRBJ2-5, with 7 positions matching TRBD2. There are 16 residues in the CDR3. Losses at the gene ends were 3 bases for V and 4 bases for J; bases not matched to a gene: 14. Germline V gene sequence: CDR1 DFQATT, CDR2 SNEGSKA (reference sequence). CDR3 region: CSASLAGNSGVETQYF. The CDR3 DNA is TGCAGTGCTAGTTTAGCGGGCAACTCCGGGGTAGAGACCCAGTACTTC.

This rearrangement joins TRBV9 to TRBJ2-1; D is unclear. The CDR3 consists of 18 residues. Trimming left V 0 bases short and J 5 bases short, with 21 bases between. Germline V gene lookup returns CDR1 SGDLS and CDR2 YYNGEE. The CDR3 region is CASSVVIYGGPIDNEQFF. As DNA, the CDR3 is TGTGCCAGCAGCGTAGTAATTTACGGCGGTCCCATCGACAATGAGCAGTTCTTC.

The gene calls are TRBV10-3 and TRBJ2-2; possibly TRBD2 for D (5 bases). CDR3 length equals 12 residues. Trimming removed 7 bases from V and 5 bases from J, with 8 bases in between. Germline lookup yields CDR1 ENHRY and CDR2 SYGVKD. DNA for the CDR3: TGTGCCATCAATCGAGGGACCGGGGAGCTGTTTTTT. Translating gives CAINRGTGELFF.

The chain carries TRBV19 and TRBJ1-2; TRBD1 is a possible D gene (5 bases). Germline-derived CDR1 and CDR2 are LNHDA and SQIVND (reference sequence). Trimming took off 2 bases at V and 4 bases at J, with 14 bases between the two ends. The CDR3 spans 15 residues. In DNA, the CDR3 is TGTGCCAGTAGTATATCATTCGGGGGTAGCTATGGCTACACCTTC. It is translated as CASSISFGGSYGYTF.

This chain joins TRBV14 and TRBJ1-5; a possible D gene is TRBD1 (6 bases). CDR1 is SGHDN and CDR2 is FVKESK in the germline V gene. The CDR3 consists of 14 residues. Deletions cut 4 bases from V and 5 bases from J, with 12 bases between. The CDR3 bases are TGTGCCAGCAGCCCAGCCGGGGGGCATCAGCCCCAGCATTTT. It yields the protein CASSPAGGHQPQHF.

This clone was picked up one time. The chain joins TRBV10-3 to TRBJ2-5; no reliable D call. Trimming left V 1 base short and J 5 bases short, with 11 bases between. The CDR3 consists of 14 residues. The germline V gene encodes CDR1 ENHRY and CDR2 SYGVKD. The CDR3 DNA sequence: TGTGCCATCAGTGAGTTTGGAGTAGATGAGACCCAGTACTTC. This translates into CAISEFGVDETQYF.

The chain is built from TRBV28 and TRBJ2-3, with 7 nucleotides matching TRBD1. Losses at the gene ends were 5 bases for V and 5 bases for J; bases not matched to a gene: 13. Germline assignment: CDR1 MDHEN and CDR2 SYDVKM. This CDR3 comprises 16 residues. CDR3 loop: CASSTTDRVRLDTQYF. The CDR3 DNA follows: TGTGCCAGCAGTACAACCGACAGGGTTCGGTTAGATACGCAGTATTTT.

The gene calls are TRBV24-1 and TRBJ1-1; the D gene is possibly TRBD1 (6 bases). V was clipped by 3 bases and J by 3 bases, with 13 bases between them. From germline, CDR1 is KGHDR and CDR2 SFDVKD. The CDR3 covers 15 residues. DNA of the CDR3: TGTGCCACCAGTGATGGGGGGGGGCCCTACACTGAAGCTTTCTTT. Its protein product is CATSDGGGPYTEAFF.

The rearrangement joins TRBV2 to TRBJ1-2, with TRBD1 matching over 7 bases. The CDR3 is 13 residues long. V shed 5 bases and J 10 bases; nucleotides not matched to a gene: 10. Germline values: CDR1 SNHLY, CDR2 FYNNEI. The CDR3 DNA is TGTGCCAGCAGTCTGGGACAGCTCCAAGTCTACACCTTC. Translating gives CASSLGQLQVYTF.

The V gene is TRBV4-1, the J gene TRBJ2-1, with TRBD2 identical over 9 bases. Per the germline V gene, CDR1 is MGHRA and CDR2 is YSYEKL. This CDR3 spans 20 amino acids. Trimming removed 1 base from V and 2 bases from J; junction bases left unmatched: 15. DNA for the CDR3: TGCGCCAGCAGCCAAGGGTACCTTAGCGGGAGCCATCCCACCTACAATGAGCAGTTCTTC. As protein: CASSQGYLSGSHPTYNEQFF.

The CDR3 spells CATSDRSSGGSGANVLTF. CDR3 nucleotide sequence: TGTGCCACCAGTGATAGGTCATCAGGGGGTAGTGGGGCCAACGTCCTGACTTTC. The genes are TRBV24-1 and TRBJ2-6; 7 positions agree with TRBD1. Germline trimming cut 3 bases from V and 3 bases from J; bases unmatched to any gene: 10. Germline assignment: CDR1 KGHDR and CDR2 SFDVKD. This CDR3 is built from 18 residues.

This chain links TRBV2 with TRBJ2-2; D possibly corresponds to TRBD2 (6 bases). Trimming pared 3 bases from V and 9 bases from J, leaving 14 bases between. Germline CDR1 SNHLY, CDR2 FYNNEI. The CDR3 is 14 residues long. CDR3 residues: CASSDLWGRRELFF. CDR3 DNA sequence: TGTGCCAGCAGTGACCTATGGGGGAGGCGGGAGCTGTTTTTT.

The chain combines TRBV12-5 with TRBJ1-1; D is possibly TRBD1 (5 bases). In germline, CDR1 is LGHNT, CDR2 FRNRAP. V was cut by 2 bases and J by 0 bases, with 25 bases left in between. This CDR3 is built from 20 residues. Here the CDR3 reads CASGLFPFTTRGPMNTEAFF. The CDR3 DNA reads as TGTGCTAGTGGTTTGTTTCCCTTTACTACGCGGGGACCCATGAACACTGAAGCTTTCTTT. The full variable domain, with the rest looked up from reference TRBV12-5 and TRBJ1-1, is DARVTQTPRHKVTEMGQEVTMRCQPILGHNTVFWYRQTMMQGLELLAYFRNRAPLDDSGMPKDRFSAEMPDATLATLKIQPSEPRDSAVYFCASGLFPFTTRGPMNTEAFFGQGTRLTVV.

This CDR3 is CATSRPSSGNNEQFF. For the CDR3, the DNA is TGTGCCACCAGCAGACCGTCTAGCGGGAACAATGAGCAGTTCTTC. The chain joins TRBV15 to TRBJ2-1, with TRBD2 matching 9 bases. Per germline, CDR1 LNHNV and CDR2 YYDKDF (reference sequence). After removal of 2 bases from V and 5 bases from J, the junction contained 4 bases not matched to a gene. CDR3 length: 15 amino acids.

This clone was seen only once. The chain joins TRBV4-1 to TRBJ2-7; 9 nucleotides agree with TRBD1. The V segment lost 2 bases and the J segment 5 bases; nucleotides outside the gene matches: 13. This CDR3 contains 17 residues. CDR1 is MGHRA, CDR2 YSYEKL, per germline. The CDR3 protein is CASSQRLPAQGAHEQYF. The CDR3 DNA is TGCGCCAGCAGCCAAAGACTCCCGGCACAGGGGGCCCACGAGCAGTACTTC.

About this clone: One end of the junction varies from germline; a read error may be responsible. CDR3 sequence (DNA): TGTGCCAGCAGCCTGACAGCCATGAAGACTGAAGCTTTCTTT. Translated: CASSLTAMKTEAFF. V and J are TRBV27 and TRBJ1-1, with D possibly being TRBD1 (5 bases). CDR3 length: 14 amino acids. CDR1 and CDR2 from the germline V gene are MNHEY and SMNVEV (reference sequence).

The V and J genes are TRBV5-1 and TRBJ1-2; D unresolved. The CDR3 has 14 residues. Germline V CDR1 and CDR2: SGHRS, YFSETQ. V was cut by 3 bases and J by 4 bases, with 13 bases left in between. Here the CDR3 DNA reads TGCGCCAGCAGCTACGGCGGACTGAGCTATGGCTACACCTTC. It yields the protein CASSYGGLSYGYTF. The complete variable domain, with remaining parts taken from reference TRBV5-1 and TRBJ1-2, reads KAGVTQTPRYLIKTRGQQVTLSCSPISGHRSVSWYQQTPGQGLQFLFEYFSETQRNKGNFPGRFSGRQFSNSRSEMNVSTLELGDSALYLCASSYGGLSYGYTFGSGTRLTVV.